The present T cell receptor (beta chain) was sequenced within a study of T cells in Graves' hyperthyroidism and ophthalmopathy. Study observations and caveats: Onset of ophthalmopathy came a median approximately 6.8 months after the model predicted it.

Remarks on this clonotype: Its target is unknown.

RNA transcripts yielded amplified TCR beta CDR3 regions. During a first-round RT-PCR of the TCR CDR3, the HTBI primer set was used. TCRdb reprocessed the multiplex PCR reads via MiXCR and lists one record per CDR3 protein. The sample includes 200,000 to 250,000 distinct CDR3 sequences, around 20% of them seen just once. Germline assignment: CDR1 SGDLS and CDR2 YYNGEE. This CDR3 is 14 amino acids long. The J segment lost 4 bases and the V segment lost 2 bases, leaving 5 bases of the junction unmatched. The study enrolled patients aged 18 to 65 with newly diagnosed hyperthyroidism of under 2 months' duration. Each 10 ml fresh peripheral blood draw supplied the PBMCs.

Material: blood. This TCR was recovered from a man between 40 and 49 years old with Graves' hyperthyroidism. The chain employs TRBV9 and TRBJ2-5; 7 bases map to TRBD2. This CDR3 is CASSVGRGLETQYF. The DNA for the CDR3 is TGTGCCAGCAGCGTGGGGAGGGGATTAGAGACCCAGTACTTC.